This T cell receptor beta chain was found in a study of lymphopenia after photon versus proton radiotherapy. General study points: Post-nadir diversity loss with photons came from oligoclonal expansion, particularly CD8+ Temra cells. Survival link was tested only in deceased patients; proton benefit remains a possibility. Photon-treated patients lost naive T cells and TCR diversity; proton-treated stayed stable. In patients who died, overall survival fell as post-nadir TCR diversity dropped more.

The CDR3 totals 15 residues. V lost 1 base and J lost 1; bases outside the gene matches: 0. CDR1 is SGHNT, CDR2 YENEEA, per germline. In regard to this clone: Its antigen remains unidentified.

Sequencing was performed with immunoSEQ multiplex PCR; in TCRdb, only in-frame clones are kept and a portion is missing. The table records fewer than 45,000 clones, 70% to 90% of them present only once. The source was peripheral blood, collected from a patient treated with proton-based radiotherapy. The chain joins TRBV11-3 to TRBJ2-2, with TRBD1 matching over 7 bases. The clonotype originates from a woman between 70 and 85 years old with pancreatic cancer. Some clones in this sample may be carry-over from other donors' samples. CDR3 sequence: CASSLGQGNTGELFF. Here the CDR3 DNA reads TGTGCCAGCAGCTTAGGACAGGGGAACACCGGGGAGCTGTTTTTT.